This T cell receptor (beta chain) was found in a study of blood T cell repertoires in COVID-19. Study summary: Samples representing acute and convalescent COVID-19 were sourced from the United States, Italy and Spain.

The germline V and J ends were trimmed by 6 bases and 0 bases, with 9 bases remaining between them. Per the germline V gene, CDR1 is MDHEN and CDR2 is SYDVKM. The CDR3 length is 14 residues. Produced via immunoSEQ multiplex PCR; TCRdb's table is partial and in-frame only. This sample yields 200,000 to 250,000 clones, of which roughly 90% are seen a single time; roughly 2.5% belongs to the top ten. The rearrangement joins TRBV28 to TRBJ1-3; D ambiguous. Sequenced input: peripheral blood. The clonotype was recovered from a woman aged 55-70 years with acute or convalescent COVID-19. The CDR3 DNA reads as TGTGCCAGCAGCCAGATAAGCTCTGGAAACACCATATATTTT. Its protein is CASSQISSGNTIYF.